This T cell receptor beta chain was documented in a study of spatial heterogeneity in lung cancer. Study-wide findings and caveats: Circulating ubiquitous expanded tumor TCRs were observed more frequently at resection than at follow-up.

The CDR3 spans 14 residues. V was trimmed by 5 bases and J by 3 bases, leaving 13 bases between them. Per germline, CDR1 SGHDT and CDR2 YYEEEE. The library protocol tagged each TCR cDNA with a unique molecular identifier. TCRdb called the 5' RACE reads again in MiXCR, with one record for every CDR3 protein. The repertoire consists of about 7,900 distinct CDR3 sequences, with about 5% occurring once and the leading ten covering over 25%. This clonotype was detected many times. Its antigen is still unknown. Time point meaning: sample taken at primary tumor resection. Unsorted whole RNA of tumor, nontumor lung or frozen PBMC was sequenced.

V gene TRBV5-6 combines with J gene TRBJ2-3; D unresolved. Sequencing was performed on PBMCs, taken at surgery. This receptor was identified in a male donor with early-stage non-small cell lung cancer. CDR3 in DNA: TGTGCCAGCAGACCGCCTTATGAGACAGATACGCAGTATTTT. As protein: CASRPPYETDTQYF.